A selection of T cell receptor beta chains follows, all from one sample in a study of identical twins. TCRdb re-called the 5' RACE reads with MiXCR, one entry per CDR3 protein. The sample shows under 900,000 distinct CDR3 sequences, 15% to 20% of them seen only once. These data were likewise used in another study, on T cells expressing NK-cell markers.

Sequences were obtained from PBMCs. The source of these receptors is a woman aged 18-30 years in good health. Both conserved end residues are part of each CDR3. D genes are given only for firm matches. Clone size is given for some rows only: seen once, a few or many times, or a class if the clone is expanded.

d_call | clone_size | j_call | v_call | cdr3_nt | cdr3_aa
. | few | TRBJ2-2 | TRBV6-5 | TGTGCCAGCAGTTACAGAGGGGAGCTGTTTTTT | CASSYRGELFF
. | . | TRBJ2-3 | TRBV5-1 | TGCGCCAGCAGCTTGATTCAGTCCCGGGGAAGCACAGATACGCAGTATTTT | CASSLIQSRGSTDTQYF
. | few | TRBJ2-1 | TRBV10-1 | TGCGCCAGCAGTGGGACGAGGAGGGGGCATTCCTACAATGAGCAGTTCTTC | CASSGTRRGHSYNEQFF
. | few | TRBJ2-7 | TRBV12-3/TRBV12-4 | TGTGCCAGCACCAGAGGGGGTTACGAGCAGTACTTC | CASTRGGYEQYF
. | . | TRBJ2-7 | TRBV5-6 | TGTGCCAGCAGTCGCGGGGCTCACAATTCCTACGAGCAGTACTTC | CASSRGAHNSYEQYF
. | . | TRBJ2-1 | TRBV5-1 | TGCGCCAGCAGCCGGAACCCGACAGGCCTCATCAATGAGCAGTTCTTC | CASSRNPTGLINEQFF
. | few | TRBJ2-3 | TRBV12-3/TRBV12-4 | TGTGCCAGCAGTGGTTTCGCCGCGGAGAATACGCAGTATTTT | CASSGFAAENTQYF
TRBD2 | few | TRBJ2-1 | TRBV5-1 | TGCGCCAGCAGCCCCTACACAGCGGGAGCCCGGAATGAGCAGTTCTTC | CASSPYTAGARNEQFF
TRBD1 | . | TRBJ2-6 | TRBV10-3 | TGTGCCATCAGATCGGGACAGGGAGAGTCTGGGGCCAACGTCCTGACTTTC | CAIRSGQGESGANVLTF
. | . | TRBJ1-1 | TRBV7-3 | TGTGCCAGCAGCTCGACGGTTTATACTGAAGCTTTCTTT | CASSSTVYTEAFF
. | few | TRBJ2-5 | TRBV5-1 | TGCGCCAGCAGCTTGCTTGCCAGCCCAATAGAGACCCAGTACTTC | CASSLLASPIETQYF
TRBD1 | . | TRBJ2-1 | TRBV5-1 | TGCGCCAGCAGCTTGGCTGGGACAGGGGGCAATGAGCAGTTCTTC | CASSLAGTGGNEQFF
. | few | TRBJ2-7 | TRBV20-1 | TGCAGTGCTAGAGATAGAGGGGCGGGCGGCTACGAGCAGTACTTC | CSARDRGAGGYEQYF
. | few | TRBJ1-1 | TRBV5-1 | TGCGCCAGCAGCTTGGCCCCAGGTCCCCTAGGGACTGAAGCTTTCTTT | CASSLAPGPLGTEAFF
TRBD2 | few | TRBJ2-5 | TRBV10-3 | TGTGCCATCAGTGAGTCGGGACTAGCGGGACAAGAGACCCAGTACTTC | CAISESGLAGQETQYF
. | . | TRBJ1-4 | TRBV20-1 | TGCAGTGCTAGAGACCCGGGACGGATGGGTGAAAAACTGTTTTTT | CSARDPGRMGEKLFF
. | many | TRBJ1-5 | TRBV7-2 | TGTGCCAGCAGCGTAACCTGGGGTCAGCCCCAGCATTTT | CASSVTWGQPQHF
. | few | TRBJ2-1 | TRBV5-1 | TGCGCCAGCAGCTTGATGGGGTACAATGAGCAGTTCTTC | CASSLMGYNEQFF
. | few | TRBJ2-6 | TRBV4-3 | TGCGCCAGCAGCCAAGATACAAATACGGCCAACGTCCTGACTTTC | CASSQDTNTANVLTF
TRBD2 | few | TRBJ2-5 | TRBV5-5 | TGTGCCAGCAGCTTCTTTGGGACTAGCGGGAAAGAGACCCAGTACTTC | CASSFFGTSGKETQYF
. | . | TRBJ1-1 | TRBV7-8 | TGTGCCAGCAGCCCCCAGAAGGGACCTCGAATGAACACTGAAGCTTTCTTT | CASSPQKGPRMNTEAFF
TRBD1 | many | TRBJ2-7 | TRBV5-1 | TGTGCCAGCAGCACGACAGGGTCCGAGCAGTACTTC | CASSTTGSEQYF
. | few | TRBJ2-7 | TRBV10-3 | TGTGCCATCAGTGCTAGGGGCAGCTCCTACGAGCAGTACTTC | CAISARGSSYEQYF
. | . | TRBJ2-3 | TRBV11-2 | TGTGCCAGCAGCAGGGGACTCCCCTGGGCAACAGATACGCAGTATTTT | CASSRGLPWATDTQYF
TRBD2 | few | TRBJ2-7 | TRBV9 | TGTGCCAGCAGCCCCTGGGGAGGGCGGAACGAGCAGTACTTC | CASSPWGGRNEQYF
TRBD1 | few | TRBJ2-7 | TRBV20-1 | TGCAGTGCTAGAGATCTTCCCCAGGGACAGCCCTACGAGCAGTACTTC | CSARDLPQGQPYEQYF
TRBD2 | . | TRBJ2-4 | TRBV11-2 | TGTGCCAGCAGGGAGACTAGCGGGAGACGGGGTAGGAACATTCAGTACTTC | CASRETSGRRGRNIQYF
TRBD2 | . | TRBJ2-3 | TRBV10-3 | TGTGCCATCAGTGAGTCGTCTAGCGGGAGAATAACAGATACGCAGTATTTT | CAISESSSGRITDTQYF
. | . | TRBJ2-3 | TRBV9 | TGTGCCAGCAGCCCGGGCCTTCAAACAGATACGCAGTATTTT | CASSPGLQTDTQYF
TRBD2 | few | TRBJ2-7 | TRBV13 | TGTGCCAGCAGCACCGAAGGACTAGCGGGAGGCGACGAGCAGTACTTC | CASSTEGLAGGDEQYF
TRBD2 | . | TRBJ2-5 | TRBV15 | TGTGCCACCAGCAGAGGAAAGGGACTAGAGGTGGAGACCCAGTACTTC | CATSRGKGLEVETQYF
TRBD2 | . | TRBJ2-5 | TRBV20-1 | TGCAGTGCTAGCCAACTAGCGGGGGGATCTTATGAGACCCAGTACTTC | CSASQLAGGSYETQYF
TRBD2 | few | TRBJ2-1 | TRBV5-1 | TGCGCCAGCAGCGTGCTGGGGGGGTCCTACAATGAGCAGTTCTTC | CASSVLGGSYNEQFF
. | . | TRBJ2-5 | TRBV20-1 | TGCAGTGCTAGAGAGTATGCGGATTCAGAGACCCAGTACTTC | CSAREYADSETQYF
TRBD1 | . | TRBJ2-1 | TRBV12-3/TRBV12-4 | TGTGCCAGCAGTTCGGGGACAGGGCAGGGGATATACAATGAGCAGTTCTTC | CASSSGTGQGIYNEQFF
. | few | TRBJ2-7 | TRBV12-3/TRBV12-4 | TGTGCCAGCAGTAATAGGCGTTATGACGAGCAGTACTTC | CASSNRRYDEQYF
. | . | TRBJ2-1 | TRBV7-6 | TGTGCCAGCAGCTTACAGGAATTAGGCAGCGGCTCGTACAAATACAATGAGCAGTTCTTC | CASSLQELGSGSYKYNEQFF
TRBD2 | . | TRBJ2-1 | TRBV5-5 | TGTGCCAGCAGCTTACTAGCGGGAGTGGTGAGCTCCTACAATGAGCAGTTCTTC | CASSLLAGVVSSYNEQFF
. | . | TRBJ2-2 | TRBV20-1 | TGCAGTGCTAGAGATGTAAAGCGCCCCAGGGAGCTGTTTTTT | CSARDVKRPRELFF
TRBD2 | . | TRBJ2-1 | TRBV12-3/TRBV12-4 | TGTGCCAGCAGTTTAGAATTCATACTAGCGGGCAGGAATGAGCAGTTCTTC | CASSLEFILAGRNEQFF
TRBD1 | few | TRBJ2-7 | TRBV10-3 | TGTGCCATGACCCGGGACAGGGGGAACGAGCAGTACTTC | CAMTRDRGNEQYF
. | few | TRBJ2-3 | TRBV10-3 | TGTGCCATCAGGTGGGATAAACTCACAGATACGCAGTATTTT | CAIRWDKLTDTQYF
. | . | TRBJ2-1 | TRBV12-3/TRBV12-4 | TGTGCCAGCGCCGGGGGTGTATACAATGAGCAGTTCTTC | CASAGGVYNEQFF
. | . | TRBJ2-3 | TRBV12-3/TRBV12-4 | TGTGCCAGCAAGGGGCAACAGGGTACGCAGTATTTT | CASKGQQGTQYF
TRBD1 | . | TRBJ2-6 | TRBV4-3 | TGCGCCAGCAGCCAAAAGCCCTACCCGGGACAGGGATCAGGGGCCAACGTCCTGACTTTC | CASSQKPYPGQGSGANVLTF